The 4 T cell receptor beta chains in this list originate from one sample, sequenced in a study of response to subunit inactivated influenza vaccine. TCRdb re-called the RT-PCR reads through MiXCR, storing one row per CDR3 protein. The table has roughly 630,000 distinct CDR3 sequences, 13% to 15% seen once. The source material was PBMCs from blood, sampled roughly 15 days before vaccination. The receptors were gathered from a man aged 50 to 59 who received an inactivated influenza vaccine.

The gene calls are TRBV5-1 and TRBJ2-5; a weak D match, TRBD2 (5 bases). This CDR3 is 12 amino acids long. The V gene lost 5 bases and the J gene lost 5 bases, with 10 bases spanning the gap. CDR1 and CDR2 (germline): SGHRS, YFSETQ. The CDR3 loop is CASRVGVETQYF. CDR3 sequence (DNA): TGCGCCAGCAGGGTGGGAGTGGAGACCCAGTACTTC. The entire variable domain, with the rest obtained from reference TRBV5-1 and TRBJ2-5, is as follows: KAGVTQTPRYLIKTRGQQVTLSCSPISGHRSVSWYQQTPGQGLQFLFEYFSETQRNKGNFPGRFSGRQFSNSRSEMNVSTLELGDSALYLCASRVGVETQYFGPGTRLLVL.

This chain joins TRBV6-1 and TRBJ2-1; TRBD1 agrees at 12 bases. From germline, CDR1 is MNHNS and CDR2 SASEGT. This CDR3 is 14 amino acids long. Losses at the gene ends were 6 bases for V and 8 bases for J; bases not matched to a gene: 5. The CDR3 sequence is CASRGDRGQHEQFF. For the CDR3, the DNA is TGTGCCAGCAGGGGGGACAGGGGGCAACATGAGCAGTTCTTC.

CDR3 sequence reads: CASSSVGSYNEQFF. In nucleotides, the CDR3 is TGTGCCAGCAGTTCGGTCGGCTCCTACAATGAGCAGTTCTTC. The genes are TRBV6-2 or TRBV6-3 and TRBJ2-1, with D uncertain. This CDR3 spans 14 amino acids. The germline V gene has CDR1 MNHEY and CDR2 SVGEGT. Trimming shortened V by 4 bases and J by 0 bases, and 7 bases separated the two germline ends.

At least ten counts were recorded for this clonotype. The chain uses TRBV7-9 and TRBJ2-3, with TRBD2 identical over 11 bases. After removal of 4 bases from V and 2 bases from J, the junction contained 8 bases not matched to a gene. This CDR3 has 17 residues. Germline V gives CDR1 SEHNR, CDR2 FQNEAQ (reference sequence). The CDR3 is CASSSELAGVATDTQYF. CDR3 nucleotides: TGTGCCAGCAGCTCCGAACTAGCGGGAGTCGCCACAGATACGCAGTATTTT.